The present entry profiles one T cell receptor beta chain with its context. The antigen this receptor binds is unknown. No base quality information exists; no much larger clone differs at one position. This sample stems from a study of T cell responses to AZD1222 COVID-19 vaccine (dated by TCRdb to about 2021). A note on the overall study: AZD1222 recipients given second doses at about 4 weeks or at about 12 weeks were pooled, since spike-specific TCR depth and breadth were not found to differ between the two schedules. Trial participants were enrolled by age into subgroups of 18-55, 56-69 and 70-plus years, and about 150, 27 and 61 TCR-sequenced participants, respectively, were included in these subgroups. TCR sequencing covered 230 to 250 trial participants: about 210 given two doses of AZD1222 and approximately 26 given two doses of MenACWY control vaccine.

General study outcomes and caveats: Participants were mostly white British and included more females than males, and it was suggested by the authors that clonal diversity may have been underestimated. Conclusions about previously exposed vaccinees are limited, since just 6 or 7 AZD1222 recipients were seropositive for SARS-CoV-2 at baseline. Because no day 14 peak-response samples were available, the repertoires could be characterized only after the peak T cell response. Spike-specific TCR breadth and depth rose significantly after two AZD1222 doses compared with day 0 and with MenACWY recipients. The 56-69-year group was small, and its depth increase did not reach significance, likely because of low power. The vaccine-associated CD4 TCRs covered the entire spike protein, and the dominant responses fell in regions 160-218 and 743-854. Epitopes outside the regions mutated in the B.1.351 and B.1.1.7 variants were reportedly recognized by nearly half of the unique spike-specific TCRs.

The CDR3 regions of human TCRbeta chains were analyzed by immunosequencing. On the study's bioinformatics: TCRs in the repertoires were matched against a reference library of SARS-CoV-2-specific TCRs that had been generated with the MIRA antigen-specificity platform. Breadth was defined as the fraction of unique TCRs that were SARS-CoV-2-associated. Depth was defined as the fraction of total T cells that were SARS-CoV-2-associated. Using the MIRA data, each spike-specific TCR was assigned both to the spike region to which the TCR was reactive and to a CD4 or CD8 class. Log10-transformed breadth and depth values were compared by one-way ANOVA with Sidak's multiple comparisons tests. TCRdb's version of the immuneACCESS table is confined to in-frame rearrangements and falls short of the full clone set. An unresolved V gene accounts for under half of the shortfall where checked; the remainder is of unknown origin. The V and J calls and clone size were taken over from that table, and D and trimming were inferred from the DNA. This sample gives 95,000 to 150,000 clones in total; 80% to 90% of them show up just once. Around 6% of the sample rests with the top ten.

Cut back by 2 bases and 5 bases, the V and J ends lie 11 bases apart. CDR1 and CDR2 are drawn from the germline V gene: MNHNS, SASEGT. From the cysteine through the phenylalanine, the CDR3 covers 14 amino acids. Only the CDR3 DNA is retained, 42 bases long and in frame from the first base. The meaning of the sample's time point label: baseline before first vaccination. Samples from vaccinated people were obtained from the UK trials COV001 and COV002, which included a single-blind randomized controlled phase 2/3 trial of AZD1222 (ChAdOx1 nCoV-19) in healthy adults. For TCRbeta chain sequencing, PBMC samples were collected from trial participants at day 0 and at day 28 after the second dose.

The source was peripheral blood, collected on day 0 of AZD1222 vaccination. The TCR was taken from an adult in good health. Recombination connected TRBV6-1 to TRBJ2-3; confidence is insufficient to name the D gene. CDR3 sequence: CASSESQWIDTQYF. The DNA reads as follows: TGTGCCAGCAGTGAAAGTCAATGGATAGATACGCAGTATTTT.